This T cell receptor beta chain was sequenced in a study of Graves' ophthalmopathy and Graves' hyperthyroidism. Turning to this clonotype: Its antigen is undetermined.

The CDR3 sequence is 19 residues long. Germline-derived CDR1 and CDR2 are SNHLY and FYNNEI. J lost 8 bases, V lost 6 bases, and 24 bases had no gene match. Whole-study findings and limits: In blood appeared most of the expanded thyroid clonotypes whose frequency exceeded 0.001.

Transcripts of RNA were the source for amplifying TCR beta CDR3 regions. RT-PCR was first run with HTBI primers, then multiplex PCR in a second round. TCRdb redid the calling of the multiplex PCR reads with MiXCR, one entry per CDR3 protein. The sample records about 640,000 distinct CDR3 sequences, roughly 39% being singletons. The sample taken for sequencing was peripheral blood. V is TRBV2 and J is TRBJ1-4; TRBD1 agrees at 7 bases. The sequence derives from an adult man with Graves' ophthalmopathy. The CDR3 here is CASRGSTGALVSDNEKLFF. CDR3 nucleotide sequence: TGTGCCAGCAGAGGATCAACAGGGGCATTGGTCTCGGACAACGAAAAACTGTTTTTT.